These 3 T cell receptor beta chains originate from one sample sequenced in a study of cytomegalovirus exposure and HLA in healthy donors. This table comes from immunoSEQ multiplex PCR, and its TCRdb copy is limited to in-frame clones, with some not included. The table has roughly 130,000 clones, 85% to 90% seen once; the top ten hold approximately 9.2%. Sequencing was carried out using PBMCs. The receptors stem from a woman aged 18-29 years in good health and CMV-seropositive.

This chain connects TRBV30 to TRBJ1-4; weak D call: TRBD1 (5 bases). The germline V gene has CDR1 GTSNPN and CDR2 SVGIG (reference sequence). The CDR3 is made up of 14 amino acids. Between the trimmed V and J ends, which lost 2 bases and 8 bases, there was a span of 15 bases. CDR3 residues: CAWSLPGGYEKLFF. The CDR3 DNA sequence: TGTGCCTGGAGTCTGCCCGGGGGTTACGAAAAACTGTTTTTT.

The chain combines TRBV29-1 with TRBJ2-3; the D is unclear. The CDR3 is 9 residues long. The V end was cut by 7 bases, the J end by 5 bases, with 4 bases between. The germline V gene has CDR1 SQVTM and CDR2 ANQGSEA. CDR3 coding DNA: TGCAGCGCGGGAGATACGCAGTATTTT. Its protein is CSAGDTQYF.

This chain joins TRBV6-5 and TRBJ2-7; weak D call: TRBD2 (5 bases). V dropped 5 bases and J dropped 6 bases, with 11 bases sitting between them. CDR1 is MNHEY, CDR2 SVGAGI, per germline. CDR3 size: 12 residues. The CDR3 nucleotides read TGTGCCAGCAGTGAGGGTATAAGCGAGCAGTACTTC. Translation: CASSEGISEQYF.